The 21 T cell receptor beta chains below all came from one sample that was sequenced in a study of CD8+CD57+ T cells in acquired aplastic anemia. Genomic DNA, the template, was used for profiling of the TCR beta VDJ and CDR3. Via MiXCR, TCRdb re-called the reads, giving one row per CDR3 protein. The sample lists 400,000 to 450,000 distinct CDR3 sequences, around 72% seen once, with 4% in the top ten. The sample consisted of sorted CD4+, CD8+, or CD8+CD57+ T cells (not recorded which) from PBMCs. The receptors shown here come from a human donor in good health, serving as a control.

The gene calls are TRBV5-1 and TRBJ2-7, with 8 bases identical to TRBD1. Looked up from germline, CDR1 is SGHRS and CDR2 is YFSETQ. The J segment lost 10 bases and the V segment lost 3 bases, leaving 15 bases of the junction unmatched. CDR3 length equals 15 residues. CDR3 DNA sequence: TGCGCCAGCAGCTCCGACCCGGGACAGGAGTACGGTCAGTACTTC. This encodes CASSSDPGQEYGQYF.

V is TRBV20-1 and J is TRBJ1-1, with D possibly being TRBD1 (5 bases). Deletions cut 3 bases from V and 1 base from J, with 15 bases between. This CDR3 region has 15 residues. Germline V gene lookup returns CDR1 DFQATT and CDR2 SNEGSKA (reference sequence). The CDR3 loop is CSARLSGDGNTEAFF. CDR3 bases: TGCAGTGCTAGGTTATCGGGGGATGGGAACACTGAAGCTTTCTTT.

The chain combines TRBV9 with TRBJ2-2; 11 bases agree with TRBD2. CDR3 size: 17 residues. V trimming: 4 bases; J trimming: 9 bases; junction bases outside the gene matches: 14. CDR1 and CDR2 (germline): SGDLS, YYNGEE. In nucleotides, the CDR3 is TGTGCCAGCAGCCCAACGACTAGCGGGGAAGAGACCCGGGAGCTGTTTTTT. Protein product: CASSPTTSGEETRELFF.

V gene TRBV10-3 combines with J gene TRBJ1-2; 7 bases align to TRBD1. Germline V gives CDR1 ENHRY, CDR2 SYGVKD. The V gene end was trimmed by 10 bases and the J gene end by 7 bases; junction bases not matched to a gene: 12. The CDR3 extends over 13 amino acids. CDR3 loop: CASSTDRDGGYTF. For the CDR3, the DNA is TGTGCCAGCAGCACAGACAGGGATGGTGGCTACACCTTC.

This chain uses TRBV12-3 or TRBV12-4 with TRBJ2-7; D remains ambiguous. This CDR3 has 14 amino acids. V was cut by 6 bases and J by 0 bases, with 12 bases left in between. The DNA of the CDR3 is TGTGCCAGCAGGGCAGGTTGGGGCTCCTACGAGCAGTACTTC. This encodes CASRAGWGSYEQYF.

In regard to this clonotype: Being one base from a much bigger clone, this may be a read error. V gene TRBV12-5 combines with J gene TRBJ1-1, with 7 positions matching TRBD1. Germline V gene sequence: CDR1 LGHNT, CDR2 FRNRAP. The CDR3 contains 12 residues. The chain's CDR3 is CASGPHDREALF. The CDR3 DNA reads as TGTGCTAGTGGACCACACGACAGGGAAGCTCTCTTT.

This clonotype was picked up a small number of times. The chain combines TRBV10-3 with TRBJ1-1, with D unclear. The germline gives CDR1 ENHRY, CDR2 SYGVKD. The V gene lost 10 bases and the J gene lost 0 bases, with 21 bases spanning the gap. This CDR3 is 16 amino acids long. This CDR3 reads CASTRKGQFLNTEAFF. The DNA of the CDR3 is TGTGCCAGCACCCGCAAGGGTCAGTTCCTGAACACTGAAGCTTTCTTT.

The J gene is TRBJ1-5, the V gene TRBV7-2; TRBD1 matches at 10 bases. Looked up from germline, CDR1 is SGHTA and CDR2 is FQGNSA. This CDR3 is built from 15 residues. Losses at the gene ends were 6 bases for V and 5 bases for J; bases not matched to a gene: 7. The CDR3 sequence: CASSSIGQGDQPQHF. The CDR3 nucleotides read TGTGCCAGCAGTTCCATAGGACAGGGGGATCAGCCCCAGCATTTT.

The chain uses TRBV15 and TRBJ2-7; D is perhaps TRBD2 (7 bases). The CDR3 extends over 17 amino acids. Germline V gene lookup returns CDR1 LNHNV and CDR2 YYDKDF (reference sequence). CDR3 DNA sequence: TGTGCCAGCAGCAAAGTACGGGGGGCGGCCGTGCCGTACTTCGGGCAGGTC. Its protein product is CASSKVRGAAVPYFGQV.

This chain uses TRBV10-1 with TRBJ2-7, with D unresolved. Germline V gene lookup returns CDR1 WNHNN and CDR2 SYGVQD (reference sequence). The germline V and J ends were trimmed by 0 bases and 9 bases, with 9 bases remaining between them. CDR3 length: 12 amino acids. The CDR3 sequence is CASSESTFGQYF. Here the CDR3 DNA reads TGCGCCAGCAGTGAGTCGACTTTCGGGCAGTACTTC.

The chain has TRBV9 and TRBJ2-5, with TRBD2 identical over 8 bases. Germline lookup yields CDR1 SGDLS and CDR2 YYNGEE. V was pared by 0 bases and J by 4 bases, with 8 bases of the junction left unmatched. The CDR3 has 16 amino acids. CDR3 nucleotide sequence: TGTGCCAGCAGCGTAGAAGCAGCGGGGGCAGGAGAGACCCAGTACTTC. This translates into CASSVEAAGAGETQYF.

V gene TRBV9 combines with J gene TRBJ2-7; D might be TRBD1 (5 bases). This CDR3 contains 15 residues. Trimming left V 5 bases short and J 3 bases short, with 18 bases between. Germline V gene sequence: CDR1 SGDLS, CDR2 YYNGEE. Here the CDR3 DNA reads TGTGCCAGCAGTCCACCCTGGGGCCCTTACTACGAGCAGTACTTC. Amino acids: CASSPPWGPYYEQYF.

The chain couples TRBV11-3 to TRBJ2-7; the match to TRBD1 covers 11 bases. Per the germline V gene, CDR1 is SGHNT and CDR2 is YENEEA. CDR3 length: 15 residues. V shed 4 bases, J shed 3 bases, and the junction held 5 bases outside the gene matches. CDR3 nucleotide sequence: TGTGCCAGCAGCTCGCAGGGACAGGGGGACTACGAGCAGTACTTC. It translates to CASSSQGQGDYEQYF.

The chain couples TRBV5-1 to TRBJ2-3, with 9 bases that match TRBD2. The germline V gene has CDR1 SGHRS and CDR2 YFSETQ. V lost 3 bases and J lost 5; bases outside the gene matches: 7. This CDR3 region has 15 residues. The CDR3 DNA reads as TGCGCCAGCAGCTGGACCATGACTAGCGGAGATACGCAGTATTTT. Translated: CASSWTMTSGDTQYF.

The chain uses TRBV7-2 and TRBJ2-2; either TRBD1 or TRBD2 may supply D (6 bases each). V shed 0 bases and J shed 17 bases, with 22 bases lying between them. The CDR3 covers 15 residues. CDR1 and CDR2 from the germline V gene are SGHTA and FQGNSA. CDR3 DNA sequence: TGTGCCAGCAGCTTAGCACCGGGGGACACCGAGGCTTTCTTTTTT. It translates to CASSLAPGDTEAFFF. Full variable domain (outside the CDR3, taken from reference TRBV7-2 and TRBJ2-2): GAGVSQSPSNKVTEKGKDVELRCDPISGHTALYWYRQSLGQGLEFLIYFQGNSAPDKSGLPSDRFSAERTGGSVSTLTIQRTQQEDSAVYLCASSLAPGDTEAFFFGEGSRLTVL.

The V and J genes are TRBV5-1 and TRBJ2-7; 9 bases are shared with TRBD1. V gave up 7 bases and J gave up 7 bases; unmatched junction bases: 15. CDR1 and CDR2 from the germline V gene are SGHRS and YFSETQ. The CDR3 totals 15 residues. CDR3 residues: CASRMLPGQGVEQYF. The CDR3 DNA reads TGCGCCAGCCGAATGCTACCGGGACAGGGCGTTGAGCAGTACTTC. Full variable domain (rest looked up from reference TRBV5-1 and TRBJ2-7): KAGVTQTPRYLIKTRGQQVTLSCSPISGHRSVSWYQQTPGQGLQFLFEYFSETQRNKGNFPGRFSGRQFSNSRSEMNVSTLELGDSALYLCASRMLPGQGVEQYFGPGTRLTVT.

Remarks on this clonotype: A much larger clone lies one base from this, so it may be a read error. The chain recombines TRBV7-3 with TRBJ2-2, with 10 bases matching TRBD2. The CDR3 loop spans 16 amino acids. The ends lost 7 bases at V and 6 bases at J; junction bases unmatched: 11. Looked up from germline, CDR1 is SGHTA and CDR2 is FQGTGA. The CDR3 nucleotides read TGTGCCAGCACCCCCCCAAGCGGGGGGGCCGCCGGGGAGCTGTTTTTT. Its protein product is CASTPPSGGAAGELFF.

V usage is TRBV25-1 and J usage is TRBJ2-3; TRBD1 might be the D (5 bases). This CDR3 has 17 residues. The germline gives CDR1 MGHDK, CDR2 SYGVNS. Between the trimmed V and J ends, which lost 2 bases and 0 bases, there was a span of 15 bases. CDR3 in DNA: TGTGCCAGCAGTGAAAGGCAAACAGGATGTAGCACAGATACGCAGTATTTT. It yields the protein CASSERQTGCSTDTQYF.

As for this clonotype: Mismatch with germline at one junction end may stem from a read error. This chain connects TRBV14 to TRBJ1-6; 11 bases match TRBD1. The CDR3 covers 13 residues. Germline lookup yields CDR1 SGHDN and CDR2 FVKESK. The DNA for the CDR3 is TGTGCCAGCAGCCCAGCTCAACGGGACAGGGGGTACTTT. Translating gives CASSPAQRDRGYF.

V gene TRBV20-1 combines with J gene TRBJ2-5, with D perhaps TRBD2 (5 bases). CDR3 length equals 15 residues. Germline V gene data show CDR1 as DFQATT and CDR2 as SNEGSKA (reference sequence). V lost 7 bases and J lost 7, with 25 bases in between. The CDR3 bases are TGCAGTGTTACTAGACTGGCGCAAGAGAAAGGGACCCAGTACTTC. As protein: CSVTRLAQEKGTQYF.

This clonotype showed up many times. The chain recombines TRBV3-1 with TRBJ2-7; 8 nucleotides align to TRBD2. The germline V gene has CDR1 LGHDT and CDR2 YNNKEL (reference sequence). Trimming took 1 base from V and 2 from J; bases not matched to a gene: 7. There are 16 residues in the CDR3. In DNA form, the CDR3 reads TGTGCCAGCAGCCAAGTTAGTAGCGGGAAGCCCTACGAGCAGTACTTC. This codes for CASSQVSSGKPYEQYF.